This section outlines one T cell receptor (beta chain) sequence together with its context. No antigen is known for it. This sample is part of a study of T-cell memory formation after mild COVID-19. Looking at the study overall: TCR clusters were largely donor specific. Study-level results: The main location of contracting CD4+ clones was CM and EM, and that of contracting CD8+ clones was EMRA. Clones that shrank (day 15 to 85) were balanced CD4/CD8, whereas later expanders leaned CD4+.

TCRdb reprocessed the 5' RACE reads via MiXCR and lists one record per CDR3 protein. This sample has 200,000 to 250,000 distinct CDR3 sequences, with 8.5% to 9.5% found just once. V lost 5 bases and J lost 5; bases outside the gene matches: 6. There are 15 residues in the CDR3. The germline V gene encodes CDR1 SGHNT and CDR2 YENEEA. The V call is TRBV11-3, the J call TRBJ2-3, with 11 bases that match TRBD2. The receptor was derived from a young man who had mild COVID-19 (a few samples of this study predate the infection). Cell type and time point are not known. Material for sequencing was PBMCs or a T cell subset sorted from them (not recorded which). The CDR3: CASSTGLAELDTQYF. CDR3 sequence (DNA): TGTGCCAGCAGCACGGGACTAGCGGAATTAGATACGCAGTATTTT.